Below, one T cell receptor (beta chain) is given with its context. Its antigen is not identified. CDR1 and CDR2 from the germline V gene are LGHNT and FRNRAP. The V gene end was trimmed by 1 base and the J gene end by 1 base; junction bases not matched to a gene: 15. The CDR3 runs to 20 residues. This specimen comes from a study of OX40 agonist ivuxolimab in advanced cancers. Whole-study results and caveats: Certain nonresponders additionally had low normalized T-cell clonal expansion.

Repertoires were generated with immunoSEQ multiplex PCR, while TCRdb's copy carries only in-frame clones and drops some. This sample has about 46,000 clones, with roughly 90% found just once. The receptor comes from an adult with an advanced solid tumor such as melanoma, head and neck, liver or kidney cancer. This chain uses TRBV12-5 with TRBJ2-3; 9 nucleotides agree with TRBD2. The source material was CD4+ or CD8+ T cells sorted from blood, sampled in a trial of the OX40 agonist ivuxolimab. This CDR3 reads CASGLALSGRMGAGTDTQYF. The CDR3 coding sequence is TGTGCTAGTGGTTTGGCTCTTAGCGGGAGAATGGGGGCGGGCACAGATACGCAGTATTTT. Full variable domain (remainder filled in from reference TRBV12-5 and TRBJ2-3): DARVTQTPRHKVTEMGQEVTMRCQPILGHNTVFWYRQTMMQGLELLAYFRNRAPLDDSGMPKDRFSAEMPDATLATLKIQPSEPRDSAVYFCASGLALSGRMGAGTDTQYFGPGTRLTVL.